This record concerns one T cell receptor beta chain sequence. Authors' data handling: Estimated nucleated cell counts came from reference gene primer amplification. The table came from immunoSEQ multiplex PCR; TCRdb's copy has only in-frame clones and leaves some out. V, J and clone size are taken as reported in that table, and D and trimming were inferred from the DNA itself. The repertoire holds under 250,000 clones, with roughly 80% as singletons. This entry belongs to a study of blood T cell repertoires in COVID-19. In the study overall: The samples span acute and convalescent COVID-19 from the United States, Italy and Spain. Sample material is recorded as cDNA or gDNA derived from T cells, B-cell-depleted T cells, or PBMCs.

In germline, CDR1 is SGHDN, CDR2 FVKESK. This CDR3 contains 15 residues. Trimming pared 4 bases from V and 0 bases from J, leaving 12 bases between. The receptor comes from a man aged 50-59 years with active or convalescent COVID-19. The material sequenced was peripheral blood. V is TRBV14 and J is TRBJ1-1; D may be TRBD1 (6 bases). The CDR3 DNA is TGTGCCAGCAGCCGCAACAGGGACATGAACACTGAAGCTTTCTTT. Protein sequence: CASSRNRDMNTEAFF.